This T cell receptor beta chain was obtained from a study of cytomegalovirus exposure and HLA in healthy donors. Study-wide results and caveats: An apparent linkage of common viral pathogens to several of the most significant clusters emerged in a later analysis. Most of the TCR beta V segments (in an earlier analysis) were productive either about 87% or about 30% of the time. While the bulk of TCR sequences proved rare, some public TCRs turned up in many donors.

Comment on this clone: Its specificity is not known.

CDR3 length equals 16 residues. The V gene's germline CDR1 is SGDLS and CDR2 YYNGEE. With 3 bases clipped from V and 7 bases from J, the junction kept 12 bases outside the gene matches. 60 Vbeta and 13 Jbeta primers were used in PCR. How the authors handled the data: Unique TCR beta chains totaled some 88 million in a later count, with about 11 million of them shared. TCRdb's copy holds only in-frame clones and misses some; the assay was immunoSEQ multiplex PCR. Clone size and the V and J calls come from that table; the DNA yielded D and trimming. The data hold about 140,000 clones, with almost 85% observed a single time.

V gene TRBV9 combines with J gene TRBJ2-2, with 7 bases that match TRBD2. The sequencing input was PBMCs. The TCR originated in a man aged 30 to 45 in good health and CMV-seropositive. The CDR3 nucleotides are TGTGCCAGCAGCGCCTCATTTCTAGCGGTTGGCGGGGAGCTGTTTTTT. Its protein product is CASSASFLAVGGELFF.